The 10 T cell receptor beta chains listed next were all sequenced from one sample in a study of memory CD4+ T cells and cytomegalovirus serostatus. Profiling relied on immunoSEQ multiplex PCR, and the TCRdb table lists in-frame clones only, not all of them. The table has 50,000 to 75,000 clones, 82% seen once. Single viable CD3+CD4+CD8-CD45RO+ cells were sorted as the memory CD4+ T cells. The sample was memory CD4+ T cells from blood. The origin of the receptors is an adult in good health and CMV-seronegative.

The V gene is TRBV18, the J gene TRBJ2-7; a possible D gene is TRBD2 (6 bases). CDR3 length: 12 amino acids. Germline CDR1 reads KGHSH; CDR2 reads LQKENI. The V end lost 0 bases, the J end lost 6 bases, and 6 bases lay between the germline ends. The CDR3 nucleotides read TGTGCCAGCTCACCACCGGGGGGCGAGCAGTACTTC. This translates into CASSPPGGEQYF.

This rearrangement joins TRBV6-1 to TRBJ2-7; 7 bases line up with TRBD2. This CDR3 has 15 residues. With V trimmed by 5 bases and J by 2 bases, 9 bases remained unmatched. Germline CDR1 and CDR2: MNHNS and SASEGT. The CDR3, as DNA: TGTGCCAGCAGTCCCATCGCAGGACTAGCCTACGAGCAGTACTTC. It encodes CASSPIAGLAYEQYF.

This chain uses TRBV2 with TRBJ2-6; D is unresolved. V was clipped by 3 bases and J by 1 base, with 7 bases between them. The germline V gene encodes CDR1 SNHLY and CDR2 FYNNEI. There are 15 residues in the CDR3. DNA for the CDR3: TGTGCCAGCAGTGAGCAGGAGTCTGGGGCCAACGTCCTGACTTTC. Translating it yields CASSEQESGANVLTF. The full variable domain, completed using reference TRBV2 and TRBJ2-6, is EPEVTQTPSHQVTQMGQEVILRCVPISNHLYFYWYRQILGQKVEFLVSFYNNEISEKSEIFDDQFSVERPDGSNFTLKIRSTKLEDSAMYFCASSEQESGANVLTFGAGSRLTVL.

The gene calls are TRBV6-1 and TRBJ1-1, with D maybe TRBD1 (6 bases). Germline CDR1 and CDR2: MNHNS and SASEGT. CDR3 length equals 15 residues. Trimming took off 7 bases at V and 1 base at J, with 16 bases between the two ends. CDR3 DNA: TGTGCCAGCATCAAGGGGGAAATTGGGAACACTGAAGCTTTCTTT. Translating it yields CASIKGEIGNTEAFF.

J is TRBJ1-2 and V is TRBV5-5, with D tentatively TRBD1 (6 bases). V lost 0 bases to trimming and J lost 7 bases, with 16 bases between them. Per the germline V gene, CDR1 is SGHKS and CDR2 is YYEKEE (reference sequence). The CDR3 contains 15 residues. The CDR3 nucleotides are TGTGCCAGCAGCTTGGAGGGGGGGGTAACGAGTGGCTACACCTTC. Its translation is CASSLEGGVTSGYTF.

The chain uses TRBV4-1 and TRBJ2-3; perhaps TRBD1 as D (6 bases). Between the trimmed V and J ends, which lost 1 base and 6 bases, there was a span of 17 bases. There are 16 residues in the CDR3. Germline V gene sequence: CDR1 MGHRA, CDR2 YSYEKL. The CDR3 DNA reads TGCGCCAGCAGCCAAGTAAGGGCAGGGGTTAGGGATACGCAGTATTTT. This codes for CASSQVRAGVRDTQYF.

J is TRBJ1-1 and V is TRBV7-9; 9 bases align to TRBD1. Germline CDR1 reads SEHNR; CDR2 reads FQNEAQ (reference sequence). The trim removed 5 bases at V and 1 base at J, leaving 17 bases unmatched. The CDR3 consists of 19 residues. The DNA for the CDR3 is TGTGCCAGCAGCGAAGGGGGTTGGACAGGGGTAATTCAGAACACTGAAGCTTTCTTT. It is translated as CASSEGGWTGVIQNTEAFF.

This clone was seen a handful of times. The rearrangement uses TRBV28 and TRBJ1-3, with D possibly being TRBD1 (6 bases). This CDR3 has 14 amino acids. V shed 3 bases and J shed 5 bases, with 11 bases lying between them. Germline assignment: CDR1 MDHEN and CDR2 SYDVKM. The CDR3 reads CASSFAGARNTIYF. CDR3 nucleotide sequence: TGTGCCAGCAGTTTTGCAGGGGCCAGAAACACCATATATTTT.

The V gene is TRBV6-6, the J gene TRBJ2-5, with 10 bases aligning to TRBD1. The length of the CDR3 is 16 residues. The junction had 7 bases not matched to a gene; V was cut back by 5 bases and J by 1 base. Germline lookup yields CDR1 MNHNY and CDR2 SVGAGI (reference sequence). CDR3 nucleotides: TGTGCCAGCAGTCAGGGGACAGGGGATACCCAAGAGACCCAGTACTTC. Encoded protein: CASSQGTGDTQETQYF.

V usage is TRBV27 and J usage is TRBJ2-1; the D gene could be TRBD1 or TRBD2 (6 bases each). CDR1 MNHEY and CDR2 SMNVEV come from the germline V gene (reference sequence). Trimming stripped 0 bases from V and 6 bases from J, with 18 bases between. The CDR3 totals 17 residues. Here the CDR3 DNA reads TGTGCCAGCAGTTTATCGCGGGTTCGGGGGCGCGTCAATGAGCAGTTCTTC. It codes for CASSLSRVRGRVNEQFF.